Following are 28 T cell receptor beta chains from one sample sequenced in a study of naive and memory T cell subsets. Regarding the study as a whole: Possibly reflecting memory cells re-expressing CD45RA, a few larger clonotypes occurred in naive repertoires, especially CD8.

The beta constant-region primer was an equimolar mix of two oligonucleotides covering TRBC1 and TRBC2. Four rounds of PCR amplified the ligated cDNA using nested alpha and beta constant-region primers plus SP2. TCRdb passed the UMI-ligation and nested PCR reads through MiXCR, listing each CDR3 protein once. In the table there are over 80,000 distinct CDR3 sequences, over 9% of which are singletons. No antigen is known for these receptors. Sequenced: naive CD4+ T cells from blood. These receptor sequences come from a human donor in good health.

This clonotype was observed a handful of times. The rearrangement links TRBV5-1 to TRBJ2-7; no clear D gene. Germline CDR1 SGHRS, CDR2 YFSETQ. The V end lost 1 base, the J end lost 5 bases, and 10 bases lay between the germline ends. The CDR3 length is 13 residues. CDR3 region: CASSLNDRDEQYF. The CDR3 DNA sequence: TGCGCCAGCAGCTTGAACGATCGGGACGAGCAGTACTTC.

This clonotype occurred many times. The chain is built from TRBV21-1 and TRBJ2-4; the table assigns TRBD1, which was not confirmed against the DNA. TRBV21-1 is a recognized pseudogene. This CDR3 has 19 amino acids. CDR3 nucleotides: TGTGCCAGCAGCACGAAAAAGGGGGCGACACTAAAAGCCAAAAACATTCAGTACTTC. Encoded protein: CASSTKKGATLKAKNIQYF.

This clonotype has at least ten counts. The chain couples TRBV20-1 to TRBJ2-7; 11 nucleotides align to TRBD1. This CDR3 has 16 amino acids. Trimming removed 6 bases from V and 0 bases from J; junction bases left unmatched: 10. The V gene's germline CDR1 is DFQATT and CDR2 SNEGSKA (reference sequence). This chain's CDR3 is CSAPLPGQGGSYEQYF. DNA of the CDR3: TGCAGTGCACCACTCCCGGGACAGGGGGGCTCCTACGAGCAGTACTTC.

This clonotype showed up many times. This chain joins TRBV20-1 and TRBJ2-3, with D possibly being TRBD1 (5 bases). In germline, CDR1 is DFQATT, CDR2 SNEGSKA (reference sequence). CDR3 length equals 15 residues. V lost 6 bases to trimming and J lost 1 base, with 17 bases between them. This CDR3 reads CSALLPDRRTDTQYF. The CDR3 DNA is TGCAGTGCCCTACTCCCAGACAGACGCACAGATACGCAGTATTTT.

This clonotype appeared many times. This chain uses TRBV20-1 with TRBJ1-5; D unclear. V was clipped by 3 bases and J by 3 bases, with 18 bases between them. Germline V lookup: CDR1 DFQATT, CDR2 SNEGSKA (reference sequence). The CDR3 is 16 amino acids. CDR3 sequence: CSASSSFGRNNQPQHF. CDR3 nucleotides: TGCAGTGCTAGTTCCTCTTTTGGACGTAACAATCAGCCCCAGCATTTT.

The V and J genes are TRBV9 and TRBJ2-7, with TRBD2 as a possible D gene (5 bases). V lost 2 bases to trimming and J lost 0 bases, with 9 bases between them. Germline V gives CDR1 SGDLS, CDR2 YYNGEE. This CDR3 spans 14 amino acids. CDR3 bases: TGTGCCAGCAGCGTTTTGGGGAGCTCCTACGAGCAGTACTTC. Protein product: CASSVLGSSYEQYF.

The V call is TRBV6-5, the J call TRBJ2-7; weak D call: TRBD2 (6 bases). The germline V gene has CDR1 MNHEY and CDR2 SVGAGI. Trimming pared 6 bases from V and 7 bases from J, leaving 13 bases between. The CDR3 consists of 12 residues. The CDR3 protein is CASSGGVREQYF. The CDR3 nucleotides read TGTGCCAGCAGCGGAGGGGTTCGGGAGCAGTACTTC.

This rearrangement joins TRBV10-3 to TRBJ2-7, with D possibly TRBD2 on 6 matching bases. Trimming pared 3 bases from V and 5 bases from J, leaving 8 bases between. In germline, CDR1 is ENHRY, CDR2 SYGVKD. The CDR3 has 12 amino acids. CDR3 DNA sequence: TGTGCCATCAGTGACGCGGGGAACGAGCAGTACTTC. It encodes CAISDAGNEQYF.

The V and J genes are TRBV19 and TRBJ2-7, with TRBD2 identical over 7 bases. The germline gives CDR1 LNHDA, CDR2 SQIVND (reference sequence). Trimming took 4 bases from V and 4 from J; bases not matched to a gene: 4. CDR3 size: 13 residues. The CDR3 DNA reads TGTGCCAGTAGTAGCGGGAGTAAGTACGAGCAGTACTTC. Translating it yields CASSSGSKYEQYF.

The rearrangement links TRBV6-5 to TRBJ1-2; D might be TRBD1 (6 bases). CDR3 length: 14 amino acids. V was clipped by 8 bases and J by 5 bases, with 18 bases between them. CDR1 MNHEY and CDR2 SVGAGI come from the germline V gene. The CDR3 bases are TGTGCCAGCCGGGGGCTCGACCAGCTTTATGGCTACACCTTC. It is translated as CASRGLDQLYGYTF.

The table lists this clonotype with many counts. A junction boundary mismatches the germline segment, possibly from a read error. This rearrangement joins TRBV23-1 to TRBJ2-5; a possible D gene is TRBD2 (5 bases). TRBV23-1 is recorded as an ORF, its role being uncertain. The length of the CDR3 is 14 residues. CDR3 region: CASSQSEAPATPIF. CDR3 DNA: TGCGCCAGCAGTCAATCGGAGGCCCCGGCGACCCCTATTTTC.

The chain joins TRBV12-3 or TRBV12-4 to TRBJ2-5; possible D gene TRBD1, 7 bases. The CDR3 runs 14 residues. Trimming removed 8 bases at V and 2 bases at J, with 15 bases between. CDR3 nucleotide sequence: TGTGCCAGCCAGGGGGGCCCCACACAAGAGACCCAGTACTTC. This sequence encodes CASQGGPTQETQYF.

On this clonotype itself: This clone may be a read error of a much larger clone one base away. The chain employs TRBV9 and TRBJ1-5; D remains ambiguous. The germline CDR1 and CDR2 sequences are SGDLS and YYNGEE. The V gene lost 1 base and the J gene lost 7 bases, with 9 bases spanning the gap. The CDR3 is made up of 13 amino acids. The CDR3 reads CASSVWYEQPQHF. The CDR3 nucleotides read TGTGCCAGCAGCGTATGGTATGAACAGCCCCAGCATTTT.

The genes are TRBV18 and TRBJ1-1, with 7 nucleotides matching TRBD1. V dropped 2 bases and J dropped 7; count of bases not matched to a gene: 7. There are 14 residues in the CDR3. Germline V gene sequence: CDR1 KGHSH, CDR2 LQKENI. In nucleotides, the CDR3 is TGTGCCAGCTCACCAGGTACAGGGGAGGATGAAGCTTTCTTT. Translating it yields CASSPGTGEDEAFF. Variable domain in full (rest from reference TRBV18 and TRBJ1-1): NAGVMQNPRHLVRRRGQEARLRCSPMKGHSHVYWYRQLPEEGLKFMVYLQKENIIDESGMPKERFSAEFPKEGPSILRIQQVVRGDSAAYFCASSPGTGEDEAFFGQGTRLTVV.

This clonotype was counted a few times. The CDR3 is CASSLTSGSTYEQYF. The CDR3 DNA is TGCGCCAGCAGCTTGACTAGCGGATCTACCTACGAGCAGTACTTC. The chain couples TRBV5-1 to TRBJ2-7, with TRBD2 matching over 8 bases. V was pared by 1 base and J by 2 bases, with 5 bases of the junction left unmatched. The CDR3 totals 15 residues. From germline, CDR1 is SGHRS and CDR2 YFSETQ. Full variable domain (outside the CDR3, taken from reference TRBV5-1 and TRBJ2-7): KAGVTQTPRYLIKTRGQQVTLSCSPISGHRSVSWYQQTPGQGLQFLFEYFSETQRNKGNFPGRFSGRQFSNSRSEMNVSTLELGDSALYLCASSLTSGSTYEQYFGPGTRLTVT.

This clonotype has a handful of counts. The rearrangement uses TRBV11-3 and TRBJ1-1; D is ambiguous. This CDR3 comprises 13 residues. V was trimmed by 2 bases and J by 1 base, leaving 5 bases between them. Germline CDR1 reads SGHNT; CDR2 reads YENEEA. CDR3 in DNA: TGTGCCAGCAGCTTATTTCCGAACACTGAAGCTTTCTTT. This translates into CASSLFPNTEAFF. The whole variable domain, filled in from reference TRBV11-3 and TRBJ1-1, reads EAGVVQSPRYKIIEKKQPVAFWCNPISGHNTLYWYLQNLGQGPELLIRYENEEAVDDSQLPKDRFSAERLKGVDSTLKIQPAELGDSAVYLCASSLFPNTEAFFGQGTRLTVV.

This clonotype occurred a few times. The chain combines TRBV24-1 with TRBJ2-1, with TRBD1 matching 9 bases. Germline trimming cut 9 bases from V and 4 bases from J; bases unmatched to any gene: 3. Germline V gene sequence: CDR1 KGHDR, CDR2 SFDVKD. This CDR3 region has 13 residues. Here the CDR3 reads CATQGQGYNEQFF. The CDR3 DNA reads TGTGCCACCCAGGGACAGGGTTACAATGAGCAGTTCTTC.

The J gene is TRBJ2-3, the V gene TRBV5-4, with D possibly matching TRBD1 (6 bases). V was shortened by 4 bases and J by 1 base, with 10 bases between the two germline ends. The CDR3 covers 14 residues. Germline V gives CDR1 SGHNT, CDR2 YYREEE (reference sequence). CDR3 sequence: CASSRTGRTDTQYF. The DNA for the CDR3 is TGTGCCAGCAGCCGTACAGGGCGCACAGATACGCAGTATTTT.

The sample holds a few counts of this clonotype. The chain joins TRBV6-2 or TRBV6-3 to TRBJ1-1, with a weak D call TRBD1 (5 bases). The CDR3 is made up of 14 amino acids. CDR1 and CDR2 from the germline V gene are MNHEY and SVGEGT. V was cut by 6 bases and J by 7 bases, with 18 bases left in between. The CDR3 reads CASSHKWGKDEAFF. In DNA, the CDR3 is TGTGCCAGCAGCCACAAATGGGGGAAGGATGAAGCTTTCTTT.

This clonotype was detected a few times. The V call is TRBV6-1, the J call TRBJ2-5; 12 nucleotides match TRBD2. Germline-derived CDR1 and CDR2 are MNHNS and SASEGT. The V segment lost 4 bases and the J segment 4 bases; nucleotides outside the gene matches: 10. The CDR3 is made up of 17 amino acids. CDR3 coding DNA: TGTGCCAGCAGTGTTCATAAGCTAGCGGGAGGGGCAGAGACCCAGTACTTC. It yields the protein CASSVHKLAGGAETQYF.

The chain recombines TRBV6-5 with TRBJ1-1; a weak D match, TRBD1 (5 bases). The CDR3 has 14 residues. Germline V CDR1 and CDR2: MNHEY, SVGAGI. Between the trimmed V and J ends, which lost 2 bases and 2 bases, there was a span of 9 bases. CDR3 nucleotide sequence: TGTGCCAGCAGTTACGGGGGACCTAACACTGAAGCTTTCTTT. It specifies CASSYGGPNTEAFF.

This clonotype was counted many times. The rearrangement links TRBV7-2 to TRBJ2-3; 12 bases align to TRBD2. With 4 bases clipped from V and 7 bases from J, the junction kept 6 bases outside the gene matches. The CDR3 has 15 amino acids. Germline loops: CDR1 SGHTA, CDR2 FQGNSA. This CDR3 reads CASSSSGGALYTQYF. In DNA, the CDR3 is TGTGCCAGCAGCTCTAGCGGGGGGGCACTGTATACGCAGTATTTT.

This clonotype has a count of ten or more. The chain is built from TRBV7-8 and TRBJ1-1, with unresolved D. Germline assignment: CDR1 SGHVS and CDR2 FQNEAQ. The CDR3 runs 15 residues. The V end was cut by 5 bases, the J end by 0 bases, with 13 bases between. Here the CDR3 reads CASSVARSLNTEAFF. In nucleotides, the CDR3 is TGTGCCAGCAGCGTCGCCCGGAGTCTGAACACTGAAGCTTTCTTT.

The sample holds a few counts of this clonotype. The rearrangement joins TRBV20-1 to TRBJ2-4; D may be TRBD2 (5 bases). The CDR3 is made up of 14 amino acids. V was clipped by 7 bases and J by 0 bases, with 13 bases between them. Germline V gives CDR1 DFQATT, CDR2 SNEGSKA (reference sequence). The CDR3: CSVEGQIAKNIQYF. Here the CDR3 DNA reads TGCAGTGTCGAGGGTCAGATAGCCAAAAACATTCAGTACTTC.

This clonotype was detected many times. The V gene is TRBV3-1, the J gene TRBJ2-5; D is perhaps TRBD2 (5 bases). This CDR3 comprises 14 residues. Germline lookup yields CDR1 LGHDT and CDR2 YNNKEL (reference sequence). V lost 0 bases to trimming and J lost 7 bases, with 12 bases between them. Written as DNA, the CDR3 is TGTGCCAGCAGCCAAGATGGACCGGAGGCGACCCAGTACTTC. It is translated as CASSQDGPEATQYF.

The CDR3 protein is CASSNYLGQGRNPNEQFF. Here the CDR3 DNA reads TGTGCCAGCAGCAACTACCTGGGACAAGGAAGGAACCCCAATGAGCAGTTCTTC. This chain links TRBV7-6 with TRBJ2-1, with D tentatively TRBD1 (6 bases). Trimming stripped 5 bases from V and 6 bases from J, with 26 bases between. CDR3 length: 18 amino acids. Per the germline V gene, CDR1 is SGHVS and CDR2 is FNYEAQ.

The CDR3 region is CASSLAGTGPYEQYF. The CDR3, as DNA: TGTGCCAGCAGCTTAGCGGGGACAGGGCCCTACGAGCAGTACTTC. The chain employs TRBV7-2 and TRBJ2-7; 9 bases map to TRBD1. The germline CDR1 and CDR2 sequences are SGHTA and FQGNSA. V lost 0 bases, J lost 2 bases, and 2 bases stayed unmatched. This CDR3 is 15 amino acids long. The entire variable domain, with the rest obtained from reference TRBV7-2 and TRBJ2-7, is as follows: GAGVSQSPSNKVTEKGKDVELRCDPISGHTALYWYRQSLGQGLEFLIYFQGNSAPDKSGLPSDRFSAERTGGSVSTLTIQRTQQEDSAVYLCASSLAGTGPYEQYFGPGTRLTVT.

The chain carries TRBV2 and TRBJ2-7; 13 bases agree with TRBD2. Germline CDR1 SNHLY, CDR2 FYNNEI. CDR3 length: 15 amino acids. The V and J ends lost 6 bases and 2 bases, in that order; junction bases with no gene match: 4. CDR3 sequence (DNA): TGTGCCAGCAGGACCGGGACTAGCGGGGCCTACGAGCAGTACTTC. Translated: CASRTGTSGAYEQYF.